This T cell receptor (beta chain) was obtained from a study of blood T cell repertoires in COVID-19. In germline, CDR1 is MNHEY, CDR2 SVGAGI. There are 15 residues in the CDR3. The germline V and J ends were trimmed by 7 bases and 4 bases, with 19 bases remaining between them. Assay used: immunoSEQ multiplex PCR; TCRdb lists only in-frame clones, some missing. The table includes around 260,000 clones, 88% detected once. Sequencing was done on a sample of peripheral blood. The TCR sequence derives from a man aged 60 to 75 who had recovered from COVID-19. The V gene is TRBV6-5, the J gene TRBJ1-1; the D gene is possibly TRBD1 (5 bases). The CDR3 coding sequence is TGTGCCAGCATCTCGGCAGGACAAAGGGCCACTGAAGCTTTCTTT. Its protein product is CASISAGQRATEAFF.